This T cell receptor (beta chain) appears in the sequencing data of a study of blood T cells in healthy people across ages (dated by TCRdb to between 2014 and 2016). For the wider study: Template switching captured roughly one uniquely barcoded TCR beta cDNA molecule per two T cells in model experiments. Donors of different ages were randomly distributed across sequencing lanes to avoid experimental bias. Using the same blood draw, the study looked at two additional independent replicas of 1 million unique cDNA reads for two donors, one aged 18 to 30 and the other aged 80 or older. The donors were divided into four age groups: young (average about 16 years), middle-aged (under 40), aged (about 60) and long-lived (more than 75). Age-related changes in TCR beta repertoire diversity were measured in the study by deep sequencing normalized with unique cDNA molecular identifiers.

Comment on this clonotype: The antigen it recognizes is unknown. One junction end disagrees with the germline gene, perhaps due to a read error.

The germline V gene sets CDR1 to MNHNS and CDR2 to SASEGT. The cysteine opens and the phenylalanine closes a CDR3 of 15 amino acids. Kept here is only the CDR3 DNA, which spans 45 bases and is read in frame from base 1. Preparation of the library involved 5' RACE. TCRdb shows the sequencer as Illumina HiSeq 2500. A second PCR of about 6 to 11 cycles was performed with a sample-barcoded 5' primer and a J-beta primer mix. A template-switch 5' adaptor carrying 12 random nucleotides introduced a unique molecular identifier onto each TCR beta cDNA molecule. Each sample yielded at least 2.5 million CDR3-containing paired-end reads. First-strand cDNA was synthesized from all RNA with the Mint cDNA synthesis kit, primed by a TRBC-specific oligonucleotide. Following uracil-DNA glycosylase treatment, a first 18-cycle PCR with universal primers M1SS and BC2_uni_R was performed on all cDNA. Concerning the study's data processing: Normalization of each sample was performed by random selection of 1 million high-quality reads, each carrying a distinct molecular identifier. Reads with shared molecular identifiers were discarded instead of being binned into consensus sequences. CDR3 identification, clonotype clustering and error correction used MiTCR with a Q25 quality threshold and the strictest error-elimination algorithm. A nonparametric unseen species model with Euler transformation was used to estimate lower-bound total TCR beta diversity. TCRdb's own reprocessing of the public reads used fastp at Q25 and MiXCR and kept productive beta chains. Each CDR3 protein gets just one entry, which takes the most common genes and DNA from the rows behind it. TCRdb's processing, not the authors', yielded these V and J calls. The sample table holds hundreds of thousands of distinct CDR3 sequences, of which roughly 43% were seen once. 13% of the sample belongs to the ten largest clones.

Broad study findings and their caveats: Compared with the aged group, more naive CD4+ T cells, fewer expanded clones and increased TCR diversity were shown by the long-lived group, suggesting age selection. Total diversity estimates from one million sequenced T cells were considered lower bounds and underestimates. Because donor CMV infection status was unknown, age-related changes in expanded clonotypes were potentially confounded. A strong correlation was found between observed TCR beta diversity and the percentage of naive T cells measured by flow cytometry. As age increased, observed TCR beta diversity per million T cells dropped in a roughly linear way, and a significant reduction was already evident by age roughly 40. Since profiling was done on bulk unsorted PBMCs, naive and antigen-experienced compartments could not be conclusively compared.

The donors were roughly 40 Caucasian individuals from Russia, aged 6 to 90 years, who were systemically healthy. Around 9.8 milliliters of peripheral blood were collected from each donor into EDTA-treated Vacutainer tubes. Ficoll-Paque density-gradient centrifugation was used to isolate PBMCs, with at least 7 million per sample. Total RNA was extracted from PBMCs with Trizol reagent, with at least 6 micrograms obtained per sample. Naive CD45RAhigh/CD27high T cell percentages were measured by flow cytometry on a PBMC aliquot from every donor. The clonotype was recovered from a man aged 25 to 45 in good health. This sequence uses TRBV6-1 and TRBJ2-7; the D gene remains uncertain. The sequenced sample consisted of blood. The CDR3 reads as follows: CASSEVELGRSEQYF. DNA sequence: TGCGCCAGCAGTGAGGTAGAACTCGGGCGGAGCGAGCAGTACTTC.